The 29 T cell receptor beta chains reported below all come from one sample, sequenced in a study of OX40 agonist ivuxolimab in advanced cancers. Here immunoSEQ multiplex PCR was the method, and the copy in TCRdb shows in-frame clones only, minus some. The sample shows about 84,000 clones, about 93% of them seen only once. This specimen consisted of CD4+ or CD8+ T cells sorted from blood, obtained in a trial of the OX40 agonist ivuxolimab. Source of these receptors: an adult with an advanced solid tumor such as melanoma, head and neck, liver or kidney cancer.

CDR3 in amino acids: CASRQGRSGYTF. DNA of the CDR3: TGTGCCAGCCGACAGGGACGGAGTGGCTACACCTTC. The chain recombines TRBV4-2 with TRBJ1-2, with TRBD1 matching 7 bases. From germline, CDR1 is LGHNA and CDR2 YNFKEQ. The CDR3 consists of 12 residues. The ends lost 8 bases at V and 7 bases at J; junction bases unmatched: 7.

The V call is TRBV7-2, the J call TRBJ1-2, with D possibly matching TRBD1 (5 bases). This CDR3 is built from 17 residues. V lost 5 bases, J lost 1 base, and 20 bases lay in between. Germline values: CDR1 SGHTA, CDR2 FQGNSA. CDR3 protein: CASSLGGEVLFNYGYTF. DNA of the CDR3: TGTGCCAGCAGCCTGGGAGGGGAAGTCCTTTTTAACTATGGCTACACCTTC. Full variable domain (missing parts from reference TRBV7-2 and TRBJ1-2): GAGVSQSPSNKVTEKGKDVELRCDPISGHTALYWYRQSLGQGLEFLIYFQGNSAPDKSGLPSDRFSAERTGGSVSTLTIQRTQQEDSAVYLCASSLGGEVLFNYGYTFGSGTRLTVV.

This clone was observed a handful of times. The rearrangement uses TRBV4-1 and TRBJ2-2; D is perhaps TRBD2 (5 bases). The CDR3 has 17 residues. Germline assignment: CDR1 MGHRA and CDR2 YSYEKL. V dropped 4 bases and J dropped 2 bases, with 17 bases sitting between them. The CDR3 is CASSRGGGWANTGELFF. For the CDR3, the DNA is TGCGCCAGCAGCCGGGGTGGCGGGTGGGCAAACACCGGGGAGCTGTTTTTT.

The chain is built from TRBV6-6 and TRBJ1-2; 7 bases agree with TRBD1. The CDR3 sequence is 15 residues long. Germline lookup yields CDR1 MNHNY and CDR2 SVGAGI (reference sequence). V gave up 4 bases and J gave up 3 bases; unmatched junction bases: 8. The CDR3 nucleotides read TGTGCCAGCAGTTCCTCACAGGGGCGAGACTATGGCTACACCTTC. This codes for CASSSSQGRDYGYTF.

The chain carries TRBV6-5 and TRBJ2-3, with D possibly being TRBD1 (6 bases). The germline gives CDR1 MNHEY, CDR2 SVGAGI. V was shortened by 10 bases and J by 5 bases, with 22 bases between the two germline ends. This CDR3 has 15 residues. CDR3 loop: CATRDLTGSGDTQYF. DNA for the CDR3: TGTGCCACCCGGGACCTTACAGGGTCGGGAGATACGCAGTATTTT.

This chain links TRBV14 with TRBJ2-3, with 8 bases matching TRBD2. Losses at the gene ends were 3 bases for V and 5 bases for J; bases not matched to a gene: 10. Germline lookup yields CDR1 SGHDN and CDR2 FVKESK. CDR3 length equals 16 residues. CDR3 sequence reads: CASSHRIAGRGDTQYF. The CDR3 nucleotides are TGTGCCAGCAGCCACAGAATAGCGGGGCGGGGAGATACGCAGTATTTT.

This clone showed up just a few times. The V call is TRBV28, the J call TRBJ1-1; D unresolved. The CDR3 loop spans 14 amino acids. Trimming cost V 8 bases and J 1 base, with 14 bases left between them. Germline CDR1 and CDR2: MDHEN and SYDVKM. CDR3 in DNA: TGTGCCAGCGTAGGAGGTATCAAGAACACTGAAGCTTTCTTT. It specifies CASVGGIKNTEAFF. The entire variable domain, with the rest obtained from reference TRBV28 and TRBJ1-1, is as follows: DVKVTQSSRYLVKRTGEKVFLECVQDMDHENMFWYRQDPGLGLRLIYFSYDVKMKEKGDIPEGYSVSREKKERFSLILESASTNQTSMYLCASVGGIKNTEAFFGQGTRLTVV.

V usage is TRBV5-1 and J usage is TRBJ1-1; the D gene is possibly TRBD1 (6 bases). Trimming took 7 bases from V and 4 from J, leaving 11 bases between them. Germline loops: CDR1 SGHRS, CDR2 YFSETQ. The CDR3 length is 12 residues. The CDR3 bases are TGCGCCAGCCGGGAACAGGGCACTGAAGCTTTCTTT. It yields the protein CASREQGTEAFF.

The rearrangement links TRBV18 to TRBJ1-2; tentative D call: TRBD1 (5 bases). Trimming pared 0 bases from V and 6 bases from J, leaving 8 bases between. CDR3 length: 13 amino acids. The V gene's germline CDR1 is KGHSH and CDR2 LQKENI. The CDR3 loop is CASSPPGTDGYTF. The CDR3 DNA is TGTGCCAGCTCACCACCGGGGACCGATGGCTACACCTTC.

CDR3 nucleotide sequence: TGCGCCAGCAGCTTGGAGACAGGGGCGGGGAACTATGGCTACACCTTC. As protein: CASSLETGAGNYGYTF. V and J are TRBV5-1 and TRBJ1-2, with 8 positions matching TRBD1. V dropped 0 bases and J dropped 2; count of bases not matched to a gene: 6. This CDR3 is built from 16 residues. Germline CDR1 and CDR2: SGHRS and YFSETQ.

V is TRBV7-2 and J is TRBJ2-1; 14 bases are shared with TRBD2. The CDR3 has 18 residues. In germline, CDR1 is SGHTA, CDR2 FQGNSA. With 5 bases clipped from V and 7 bases from J, the junction kept 13 bases outside the gene matches. CDR3: CASSPGTSGSGVGNEQFF. The CDR3 DNA reads TGTGCCAGCAGCCCCGGGACTAGCGGGAGCGGGGTTGGAAATGAGCAGTTCTTC.

This clone was picked up many times. The chain recombines TRBV10-3 with TRBJ2-3; tentative D call: TRBD2 (5 bases). The germline V gene encodes CDR1 ENHRY and CDR2 SYGVKD. The CDR3 runs 13 residues. The V and J ends lost 6 bases and 6 bases respectively, with 13 bases between them. The CDR3 region is CAISLGERDTQYF. The CDR3 region has the DNA TGTGCCATCAGCCTTGGGGAGAGGGATACGCAGTATTTT.

This clone has just a few counts. The chain uses TRBV27 and TRBJ1-6; no definite D call. Between the trimmed V and J ends, which lost 3 bases and 8 bases, there was a span of 8 bases. The CDR3 has 13 residues. CDR1 is MNHEY, CDR2 SMNVEV, per germline (reference sequence). CDR3 DNA sequence: TGTGCCAGCAGTTTTACATTCGATTCACCCCTCCACTTT. Translation: CASSFTFDSPLHF.

This clone was observed a few times. The V call is TRBV19, the J call TRBJ2-7, with a tentative D call TRBD1 (7 bases). CDR3 length: 15 residues. Trimming took off 3 bases at V and 5 bases at J, with 17 bases between the two ends. Germline-derived CDR1 and CDR2 are LNHDA and SQIVND (reference sequence). This CDR3 reads CASSISGQGGHEQYF. The CDR3 DNA follows: TGTGCCAGTAGTATCTCTGGCCAGGGGGGCCACGAGCAGTACTTC.

The chain links TRBV11-2 to TRBJ1-2; no clear D gene. Germline assignment: CDR1 SGHAT and CDR2 FQNNGV. The CDR3 runs to 13 residues. Trimming pared 1 base from V and 1 base from J, leaving 4 bases between. In DNA form, the CDR3 reads TGTGCCAGCAGCTTAGTGAATAACTATGGCTACACCTTC. It encodes CASSLVNNYGYTF.

V and J are TRBV5-1 and TRBJ1-3; D perhaps matches TRBD1 (5 bases). The CDR3 spans 15 residues. V was clipped by 0 bases and J by 1 base, with 8 bases between them. Germline CDR1 and CDR2: SGHRS and YFSETQ. CDR3 residues: CASSLGGKSGNTIYF. CDR3 coding DNA: TGCGCCAGCAGCTTGGGGGGGAAATCTGGAAACACCATATATTTT.

The chain recombines TRBV7-2 with TRBJ1-2; a weak D match, TRBD1 (6 bases). The CDR3 length is 12 residues. The V gene lost 2 bases and the J gene lost 6 bases, with 7 bases spanning the gap. Germline V CDR1 and CDR2: SGHTA, FQGNSA. Written as DNA, the CDR3 is TGTGCCAGCAGCTTACAGGGGCATGGCTACACCTTC. This encodes CASSLQGHGYTF.

In this sample, this clone turned up once. The V gene is TRBV30, the J gene TRBJ2-7, with 7 bases identical to TRBD1. The trim removed 0 bases at V and 8 bases at J, leaving 10 bases unmatched. The length of the CDR3 is 14 residues. Germline V gives CDR1 GTSNPN, CDR2 SVGIG (reference sequence). The CDR3: CAWSVQQQGFKQYF. CDR3 DNA sequence: TGTGCCTGGAGTGTACAACAACAGGGGTTTAAGCAGTACTTC.

The chain links TRBV7-8 to TRBJ2-3, with TRBD2 as a possible D gene (6 bases). Between the trimmed V and J ends, which lost 5 bases and 0 bases, there was a span of 12 bases. Germline V gene sequence: CDR1 SGHVS, CDR2 FQNEAQ. This CDR3 has 15 amino acids. DNA for the CDR3: TGTGCCAGCAGCGCCACTAGCATCAGCACAGATACGCAGTATTTT. Encoded protein: CASSATSISTDTQYF.

This rearrangement joins TRBV2 to TRBJ2-1; a weak D match, TRBD1 (6 bases). CDR3 length: 12 residues. The germline V gene has CDR1 SNHLY and CDR2 FYNNEI. Trimming took off 7 bases at V and 3 bases at J, with 7 bases between the two ends. The CDR3 region is CASKDSYNEQFF. The CDR3 bases are TGTGCCAGCAAGGACAGCTACAATGAGCAGTTCTTC.

This sequence joins TRBV6-5 and TRBJ2-7, with D possibly matching TRBD1 (6 bases). This CDR3 is built from 15 residues. Trimming took off 4 bases at V and 0 bases at J, with 13 bases between the two ends. Germline loops: CDR1 MNHEY, CDR2 SVGAGI. CDR3 DNA sequence: TGTGCCAGCAGTTCCACAGGGCCAGACTCCTACGAGCAGTACTTC. This translates into CASSSTGPDSYEQYF.

Details on this clone: Sequence at one end of the junction differs from germline and may be a read error. This chain uses TRBV6-5 with TRBJ2-1; D is uncertain. The CDR3 has 11 amino acids. Germline V gene lookup returns CDR1 MNHEY and CDR2 SVGAGI. CDR3 nucleotide sequence: TGTGCCAGCACTTCACTGAATGGGCAGTTCTTC. It specifies CASTSLNGQFF.

J is TRBJ2-7 and V is TRBV7-8; 14 bases line up with TRBD2. The CDR3 sequence is 15 residues long. Germline-derived CDR1 and CDR2 are SGHVS and FQNEAQ. The ends lost 5 bases at V and 6 bases at J; junction bases unmatched: 6. CDR3 in amino acids: CASSLGLAGDPEQYF. The CDR3 nucleotides read TGTGCCAGCAGCCTGGGACTAGCGGGAGATCCCGAGCAGTACTTC.

This clone was recorded once. This sequence joins TRBV5-1 and TRBJ2-5, with D tentatively TRBD1 or TRBD2 (5 bases each). The CDR3 consists of 14 residues. In germline, CDR1 is SGHRS, CDR2 YFSETQ. V gave up 1 base and J gave up 5 bases, with 12 bases separating them. DNA for the CDR3: TGCGCCAGCAGCTTGTCGCTAGCAGGGGAGACCCAGTACTTC. Translation gives CASSLSLAGETQYF.

The J gene is TRBJ2-2, the V gene TRBV13; D call uncertain. The CDR3 is 13 amino acids. CDR1 and CDR2 from the germline V gene are PRHDT and FYEKMQ (reference sequence). Trimming took 8 bases from V and 7 from J, leaving 14 bases between them. The CDR3 DNA sequence: TGTGCCAGCCCGTCCCTCGTTGGCGGGGAGCTGTTTTTT. Translating gives CASPSLVGGELFF.

The J gene is TRBJ1-5, the V gene TRBV5-1; TRBD1 agrees at 8 bases. Germline lookup yields CDR1 SGHRS and CDR2 YFSETQ. The CDR3 has 15 amino acids. The V gene end was trimmed by 1 base and the J gene end by 5 bases; junction bases not matched to a gene: 5. Written as DNA, the CDR3 is TGCGCCAGCAGCTTGTCAGGGGGCAATGATCAGCCCCAGCATTTT. As protein: CASSLSGGNDQPQHF. Full variable domain (remainder filled in from reference TRBV5-1 and TRBJ1-5): KAGVTQTPRYLIKTRGQQVTLSCSPISGHRSVSWYQQTPGQGLQFLFEYFSETQRNKGNFPGRFSGRQFSNSRSEMNVSTLELGDSALYLCASSLSGGNDQPQHFGDGTRLSIL.

J is TRBJ1-2 and V is TRBV27; D not resolved. Germline lookup yields CDR1 MNHEY and CDR2 SMNVEV (reference sequence). The CDR3 has 14 residues. Trimming left V 2 bases short and J 0 bases short, with 7 bases between. The CDR3 loop is CASSLHGTNYGYTF. The CDR3 region has the DNA TGTGCCAGCAGTTTACATGGAACTAACTATGGCTACACCTTC.

The chain recombines TRBV18 with TRBJ2-1, with 10 bases that match TRBD2. CDR1 is KGHSH and CDR2 is LQKENI in the germline V gene. J gave up 7 bases and V 1 base, and 7 bases lay outside the gene matches. The CDR3 is 16 amino acids. The CDR3 loop reads CASSPLLAGDGNEQFF. The CDR3 DNA reads TGTGCCAGCTCACCACTCCTAGCGGGAGATGGGAATGAGCAGTTCTTC.

The rearrangement uses TRBV11-2 and TRBJ2-1; tentatively, D is TRBD2 (6 bases). There are 16 residues in the CDR3. Trimming shortened V by 3 bases and J by 2 bases, and 14 bases separated the two germline ends. Germline lookup yields CDR1 SGHAT and CDR2 FQNNGV. In nucleotides, the CDR3 is TGTGCCAGCAGCTTTTCCAGCGGGCGGCCCTACAATGAGCAGTTCTTC. As protein: CASSFSSGRPYNEQFF.